The rows below give T cell receptor beta chains drawn from one sample of a study of blood T cells in healthy people across ages. MiXCR, run by TCRdb on the 5' RACE reads, gives a single entry per CDR3 protein. This sample has 850,000 to 1,000,000 distinct CDR3 sequences, with about 51% found just once. The sample comprised blood. The receptors derive from an older woman in good health. Each CDR3 is given without its conserved first and last residue. Clone size is shown for a subset of rows, as once, few, many or a class of expanded clone.

TRBJ2-5 | many | TRBV7-2 | ASSRGETQY
TRBJ1-1 | few | TRBV4-1 | ASSPWTGSYRVTEAF
TRBJ1-1 | - | TRBV28 | ASSLRGTAVRAEAF
TRBJ2-1 | - | TRBV4-2 | ASSPGVGIAGGDERF
TRBJ2-3 | - | TRBV12-3/TRBV12-4 | ASGGEIADTQY
TRBJ2-1 | - | TRBV13 | ASSLRDRSNEQF
TRBJ2-5 | - | TRBV18 | ASSPSLAGEETQY
TRBJ2-7 | - | TRBV4-3 | ASSQERGTLNYEQY
TRBJ2-1 | - | TRBV3-1 | ASSQYRPGEQF
TRBJ2-5 | few | TRBV12-3/TRBV12-4 | ASSVVRGETQY
TRBJ1-2 | - | TRBV9 | ASSRGEDGYT
TRBJ2-6 | few | TRBV7-8 | ASSLEAGGANVLT
TRBJ2-7 | - | TRBV6-5 | ASISGDSYEQY
- | - | TRBV7-2 | ASSSTSGKNIQY
TRBJ2-3 | - | TRBV27 | ASSRSGELTDTQY
TRBJ2-5 | - | TRBV7-3 | ASSPGTSGMIETQY
TRBJ2-7 | few | TRBV6-6 | ASSSGQGTLSEQY
TRBJ2-1 | few | TRBV11-1 | ASSSAHEQF
TRBJ2-2 | - | TRBV5-6 | ASSLVGAVNTGELF
TRBJ2-5 | few | TRBV24-1 | ATSDLNQETQY
TRBJ2-3 | - | TRBV20-1 | SARNRDSGTDTQY
TRBJ1-5 | few | TRBV15 | ATSRVRIGQPQH
TRBJ2-1 | - | TRBV4-1 | ASSQPNRDEHNEQF
TRBJ2-7 | few | TRBV4-3 | ASSVRLTSYEQY
TRBJ2-3 | few | TRBV7-8 | ASSWSTGSTDTQY
TRBJ2-7 | - | TRBV15 | ATSRVGGSEQY
- | - | TRBV7-2 | ASSLRSSGLAGYEQY
TRBJ2-5 | - | TRBV30 | AWSGGLRQETQY
TRBJ1-1 | - | TRBV30 | AWSRGHTEAF
TRBJ2-7 | few | TRBV29-1 | STQGWDYEQY
TRBJ2-6 | - | TRBV20-1 | SAVNPGAGANVLT
TRBJ2-5 | - | TRBV7-8 | ASSPDISQETQY
TRBJ2-7 | few | TRBV10-3 | AISDTRDEQY
TRBJ2-3 | few | TRBV4-3 | ASSRDASPSTDTQY
TRBJ1-5 | - | TRBV6-2/TRBV6-3 | AGSLTGNNQPQH
TRBJ2-5 | - | TRBV7-8 | ASSFKGGRDEQY
TRBJ1-3 | - | TRBV4-2 | ASSHEGQDTIY
TRBJ2-7 | - | TRBV12-3/TRBV12-4 | ASSPGAGGHYEQY
TRBJ2-1 | - | TRBV14 | ASSHYAPNEQF
TRBJ2-4 | - | TRBV20-1 | SASTRVKNIQY
TRBJ2-7 | - | TRBV29-1 | SVKYQDRWDEQY
TRBJ2-4 | few | TRBV28 | ASSMPGTGANIQY
TRBJ2-1 | - | TRBV20-1 | SAGPGGSYNEQF
TRBJ2-7 | - | TRBV20-1 | SAAGYSYEQY
TRBJ2-1 | - | TRBV27 | ASTGTGYYNEQF
TRBJ1-5 | few | TRBV18 | ASSFDRANQPQH
TRBJ2-3 | - | TRBV11-2 | ASSLGWGDTQY
TRBJ2-1 | - | TRBV11-3 | ASSKYKGRASGSLYNEQF
TRBJ1-1 | once | TRBV11-2 | ASRHPGQKDTEAF
TRBJ2-3 | - | TRBV5-1 | ASSLVVGQTDTQY
- | few | TRBV20-1 | SASALAPYEQY
TRBJ2-1 | few | TRBV20-1 | SARGGQGTNEQF
TRBJ1-4 | few | TRBV29-1 | SVGVGNEKLF
TRBJ1-1 | - | TRBV14 | ASSQDSGDIDTEAF
TRBJ1-2 | many | TRBV4-2 | ASSPDLAGGYT